This T cell receptor beta chain appears in the sequencing data of a study of T cell responses to AZD1222 COVID-19 vaccine (dated by TCRdb to 2020 to 2023). Regarding the complete study: TCR sequencing was performed for about 250 trial participants, of whom around 200 were given two doses of AZD1222 and around 26 were given two doses of MenACWY control vaccine. Enrollment into the trials was organized by age into subgroups of 18-55, 56-69 and 70-plus years, and those subgroups contained approximately 160, 26 and 62 TCR-sequenced participants, respectively.

The CDR3 regions of human TCRbeta chains were analyzed by immunosequencing. The published analysis was carried out like this. Repertoire TCRs were matched against a reference library of SARS-CoV-2-specific TCRs generated with the MIRA antigen-specificity platform. Breadth meant the fraction of unique TCRs that were SARS-CoV-2-associated, whereas depth meant the fraction of total T cells that were SARS-CoV-2-associated. Each spike-specific TCR was assigned to its reactive spike region and to a CD4 or CD8 class using the MIRA data. Log10-transformed breadth and depth values were compared by one-way ANOVA with Sidak's multiple comparisons tests. Not all clones reach the TCRdb copy of this immuneACCESS table, which keeps in-frame sequences only. Checked studies attribute under half of the gap to unresolved V genes and leave the rest unexplained. V and J calls and clone size are given by that table; D and trimming were obtained from the DNA. Present in this sample are fewer than 200,000 clones, about 91% of which were seen just once. The top ten constitute roughly 4.4% of the sample.

This clone occurred once. What antigen it recognizes has not been identified. Base quality data are lacking; no much larger clone is found one base away. V sheds 0 bases and J sheds 8 bases, leaving 10 bases between their ends. CDR1 and CDR2 were assigned from the germline V gene as SGHTA and FQGTGA. Including the terminal cysteine and phenylalanine, the CDR3 comprises 13 residues. Of the read, only the CDR3 DNA is kept; its 39 bases are in frame from base 1. Broad study findings and their caveats: Conclusions about previously exposed vaccinees were limited because only a handful of AZD1222 recipients were SARS-CoV-2 seropositive at baseline. Vaccine-associated CD4 TCRs spanned the whole spike protein, with dominant responses in regions 160-218 and 743-854. Participants were mostly white British and included more females than males, and it was suggested by the authors that clonal diversity may have been underestimated. Because no day 14 peak-response samples were available, repertoires were characterized only after the peak T cell response. A significant rise in spike-specific TCR breadth and depth was observed after two AZD1222 doses relative to day 0 and relative to MenACWY recipients. Reportedly, almost half of the unique spike-specific TCRs recognized epitopes lying outside the regions that are mutated in the B.1.351 and B.1.1.7 variants. In the small 56-69-year group, the increase in depth fell short of significance, most likely because of low power.

Per the publication, the time point label means: baseline before first vaccination. The treatment or condition label on this specimen signifies: meningococcal conjugate vaccine given as trial control. Vaccinee samples were obtained from the UK trials COV001 and COV002, which included a single-blind randomized controlled phase 2/3 trial of AZD1222 (ChAdOx1 nCoV-19) in healthy adults. For TCRbeta chain sequencing, PBMC samples from trial participants were taken at day 0 and at day 28 after the second dose. The TCR was taken from an adult in good health. The specimen was peripheral blood, collected on day 0 of MenACWY control vaccination. The rearranged segments are TRBV7-3 and TRBJ1-2, with no D gene named confidently. The DNA is TGTGCCAGCAGCTTAACGTTTGGGGAAGGCTACACCTTC. Translation gives CASSLTFGEGYTF.